The sequence of this TCR beta chain was determined in a study of graft-versus-host responses after intestinal transplantation. Study-level information: In this cohort, recipients had multivisceral, liver-intestinal, or isolated intestinal transplants.

V was pared by 2 bases and J by 0 bases, with 5 bases of the junction left unmatched. Germline V lookup: CDR1 SNHLY, CDR2 FYNNEI. This CDR3 is 16 amino acids long. Only in-frame clones appear in the TCRdb table, and some are missing; sequencing was by immunoSEQ multiplex PCR. This sample carries 74,000 or so clones, roughly 90% of them seen once, and the ten largest clones take about 0.67%. The receptor was derived from a human patient who received an intestinal transplant, so some T cells may come from the graft donor. This rearrangement joins TRBV2 to TRBJ2-3, with TRBD2 matching 7 bases. The sample consisted of PBMCs, taken 98 days after intestinal transplantation. The CDR3 here is CASSEPRGSSTDTQYF. Written as DNA, the CDR3 is TGTGCCAGCAGTGAACCGCGGGGGTCAAGCACAGATACGCAGTATTTT.